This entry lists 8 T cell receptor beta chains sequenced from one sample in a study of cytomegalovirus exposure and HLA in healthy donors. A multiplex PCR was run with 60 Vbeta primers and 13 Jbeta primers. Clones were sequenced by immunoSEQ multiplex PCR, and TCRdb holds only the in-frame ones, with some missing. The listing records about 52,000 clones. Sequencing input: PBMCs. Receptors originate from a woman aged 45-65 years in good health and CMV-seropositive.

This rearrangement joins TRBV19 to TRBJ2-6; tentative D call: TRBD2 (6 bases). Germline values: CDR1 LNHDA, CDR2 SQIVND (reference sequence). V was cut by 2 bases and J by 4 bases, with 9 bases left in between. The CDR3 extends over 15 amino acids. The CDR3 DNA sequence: TGTGCCAGTAGTATAAGGGAGGCAGGGGCCAACGTCCTGACTTTC. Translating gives CASSIREAGANVLTF.

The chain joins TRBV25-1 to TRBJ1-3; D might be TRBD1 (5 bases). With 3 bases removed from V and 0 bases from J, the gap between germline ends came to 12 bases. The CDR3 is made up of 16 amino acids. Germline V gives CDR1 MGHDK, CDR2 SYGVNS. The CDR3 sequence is CASSDPDSFSGNTIYF. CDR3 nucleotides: TGTGCCAGCAGTGACCCTGACAGCTTCTCTGGAAACACCATATATTTT. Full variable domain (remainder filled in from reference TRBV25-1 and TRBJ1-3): EADIYQTPRYLVIGTGKKITLECSQTMGHDKMYWYQQDPGMELHLIHYSYGVNSTEKGDLSSESTVSRIRTEHFPLTLESARPSHTSQYLCASSDPDSFSGNTIYFGEGSWLTVV.

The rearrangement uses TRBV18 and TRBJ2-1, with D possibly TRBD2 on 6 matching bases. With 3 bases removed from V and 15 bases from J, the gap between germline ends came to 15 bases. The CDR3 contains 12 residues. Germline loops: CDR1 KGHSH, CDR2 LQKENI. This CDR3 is CASSPWDSLPFF. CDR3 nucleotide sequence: TGTGCCAGCTCACCTTGGGACTCCCTCCCGTTCTTC.

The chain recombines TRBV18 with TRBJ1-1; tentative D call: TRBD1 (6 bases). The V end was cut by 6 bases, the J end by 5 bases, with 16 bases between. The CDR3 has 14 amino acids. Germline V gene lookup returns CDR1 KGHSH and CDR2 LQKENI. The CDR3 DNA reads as TGTGCCAGCTCCCCTACAGGGATGGGGACTGAAGCTTTCTTT. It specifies CASSPTGMGTEAFF.

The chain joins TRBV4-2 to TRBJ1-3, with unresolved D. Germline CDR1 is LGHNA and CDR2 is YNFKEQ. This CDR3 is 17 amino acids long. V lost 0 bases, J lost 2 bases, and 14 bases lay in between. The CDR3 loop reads CASSQDHTPLAGNTIYF. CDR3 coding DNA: TGTGCCAGCAGCCAAGACCATACTCCCTTGGCTGGAAACACCATATATTTT.

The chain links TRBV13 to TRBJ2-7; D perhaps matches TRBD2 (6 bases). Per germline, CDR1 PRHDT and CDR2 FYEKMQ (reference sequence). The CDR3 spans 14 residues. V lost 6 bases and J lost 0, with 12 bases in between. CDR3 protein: CASSAGRASYEQYF. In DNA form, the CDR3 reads TGTGCCAGCAGTGCGGGACGGGCCTCCTACGAGCAGTACTTC.

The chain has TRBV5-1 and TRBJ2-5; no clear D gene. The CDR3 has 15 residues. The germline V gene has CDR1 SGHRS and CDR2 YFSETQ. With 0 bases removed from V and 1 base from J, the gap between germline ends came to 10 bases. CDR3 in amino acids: CASSLGPIVQETQYF. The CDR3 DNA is TGCGCCAGCAGCTTGGGTCCGATAGTCCAAGAGACCCAGTACTTC. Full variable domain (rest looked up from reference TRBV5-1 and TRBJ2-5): KAGVTQTPRYLIKTRGQQVTLSCSPISGHRSVSWYQQTPGQGLQFLFEYFSETQRNKGNFPGRFSGRQFSNSRSEMNVSTLELGDSALYLCASSLGPIVQETQYFGPGTRLLVL.

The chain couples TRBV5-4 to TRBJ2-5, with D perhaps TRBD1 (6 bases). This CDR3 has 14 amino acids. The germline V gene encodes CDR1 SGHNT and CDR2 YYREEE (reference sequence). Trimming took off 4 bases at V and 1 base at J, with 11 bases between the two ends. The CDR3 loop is CASSALGGQETQYF. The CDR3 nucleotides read TGTGCCAGCAGCGCATTAGGGGGCCAAGAGACCCAGTACTTC. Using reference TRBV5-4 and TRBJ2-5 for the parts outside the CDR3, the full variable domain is ETGVTQSPTHLIKTRGQQVTLRCSSQSGHNTVSWYQQALGQGPQFIFQYYREEENGRGNFPPRFSGLQFPNYSSELNVNALELDDSALYLCASSALGGQETQYFGPGTRLLVL.